These T cell receptor beta chains were read from a single sample in a study of blood T cell repertoires in COVID-19. Generated by immunoSEQ multiplex PCR, the TCRdb table keeps only in-frame clones and is missing some. The profile shows approximately 98,000 clones, about four fifths of them singletons. Sequencing used peripheral blood. These receptors all stem from a man at least 80 years old with acute or convalescent COVID-19. The CDR3 runs from the conserved cysteine through the conserved F or W. The D gene is left open where the match is weak. The size entry is marked missing in some rows and otherwise reads once, few, many or a size class.

cdr3_length	v_call	j_call	clone_size	d_call	cdr3_aa	cdr3_nt
14	TRBV4-1	TRBJ1-3	NA	NA	CASSQGQRKNTIYF	TGCGCCAGCAGCCAGGGACAACGGAAAAACACCATATATTTT
11	TRBV7-2	TRBJ1-1	few	NA	CASSLNREAFF	TGTGCCAGCAGCTTAAACAGGGAAGCTTTCTTT
16	TRBV11-2	TRBJ1-4	NA	TRBD1	CASTPGTGGLGEKLFF	TGTGCCAGCACCCCCGGGACAGGGGGCTTGGGAGAAAAACTGTTTTTT
15	TRBV10-2	TRBJ2-7	NA	NA	CASSPGTGGVYEQYF	TGCGCCAGCAGCCCGGGTACAGGGGGGGTCTACGAGCAGTACTTC
12	TRBV11-2	TRBJ2-3	NA	NA	CASRRGTDTQYF	TGTGCCAGCCGGAGGGGCACAGATACGCAGTATTTT
19	TRBV15	TRBJ2-1	NA	TRBD1	CATSREKFPTGQGAREQFF	TGTGCCACCAGCAGAGAGAAATTTCCGACCGGACAGGGGGCTAGGGAGCAGTTCTTC
14	TRBV18	TRBJ2-5	NA	TRBD1	CASSLAGGGETQYF	TGTGCCAGCTCATTAGCAGGGGGCGGTGAGACCCAGTACTTC
16	TRBV9	TRBJ2-3	NA	TRBD2	CASSLKGTSGTDTQYF	TGTGCCAGCAGCCTAAAGGGGACTAGCGGAACAGATACGCAGTATTTT
14	TRBV5-1	TRBJ1-5	NA	TRBD1	CASSLEGADQPQHF	TGCGCCAGCAGCTTGGAGGGGGCGGATCAGCCCCAGCATTTT
16	TRBV2	TRBJ1-5	few	TRBD1	CASREGQIRPNQPQHF	TGTGCCAGCAGGGAGGGACAGATCCGGCCCAATCAGCCCCAGCATTTT
15	TRBV6-5	TRBJ2-7	once	TRBD2	CASSLMGGRYHEQYF	TGTGCCAGCAGTCTCATGGGGGGGAGGTATCACGAGCAGTACTTC
17	TRBV5-5	TRBJ1-5	NA	NA	CASSLAAGQFGNQPQHF	TGTGCCAGCAGCCTTGCGGCAGGGCAATTCGGCAATCAGCCCCAGCATTTT
15	TRBV9	TRBJ1-1	NA	NA	CASSVTGELNTEAFF	TGTGCCAGCAGCGTCACAGGCGAGTTGAACACTGAAGCTTTCTTT
15	TRBV19	TRBJ2-3	NA	NA	CASSIGAAGTDTQYF	TGTGCCAGTAGTATAGGTGCGGCGGGCACAGATACGCAGTATTTT
15	TRBV7-2	TRBJ1-2	NA	TRBD1	CASSPRGYGNYGYTF	TGTGCCAGCAGCCCCAGGGGGTACGGCAACTATGGCTACACCTTC
15	TRBV9	TRBJ1-6	NA	NA	CASSVREQGFWPLHF	TGTGCCAGCAGCGTACGAGAACAGGGCTTCTGGCCCCTCCACTTT
16	TRBV7-2	TRBJ2-7	NA	NA	CASSLGRGGGQWEQYF	TGTGCCAGCAGCTTAGGGCGCGGGGGCGGTCAGTGGGAGCAGTACTTC
15	TRBV7-9	TRBJ1-6	NA	TRBD1	CASSSTGVHNSPLHF	TGTGCCAGCAGCTCGACAGGGGTCCATAATTCACCCCTCCACTTT
15	TRBV9	TRBJ1-3	NA	NA	CASSVGGSGGNTIYF	TGTGCCAGCAGCGTAGGAGGGTCTGGTGGAAACACCATATATTTT
15	TRBV5-6	TRBJ2-1	NA	TRBD1	CASTSTGVDYNEQFF	TGTGCCAGCACCTCGACAGGGGTGGACTACAATGAGCAGTTCTTC
16	TRBV4-3	TRBJ1-3	NA	NA	CASSQDPGASGNTIYF	TGCGCCAGCAGCCAAGACCCAGGTGCCTCTGGAAACACCATATATTTT
12	TRBV6-5	TRBJ2-7	NA	NA	CASGLTRREQYF	TGTGCCAGCGGACTGACGCGTCGGGAGCAGTACTTC
15	TRBV28	TRBJ1-2	NA	NA	CASSFRQRLRSGYTF	TGTGCCAGCAGTTTTCGACAGCGACTTCGTTCGGGCTACACCTTC
15	TRBV28	TRBJ2-1	once	TRBD1	CASSSGGTGDNEQFF	TGTGCCAGCAGCAGTGGCGGGACAGGCGATAATGAGCAGTTCTTC
14	TRBV30	TRBJ1-2	NA	NA	CAWSASAGMYGYTF	TGTGCCTGGAGTGCCTCTGCGGGGATGTATGGCTACACCTTC
14	TRBV28	TRBJ2-2	NA	NA	CASSLGRNTGELFF	TGTGCCAGCAGTTTAGGGCGGAACACCGGGGAGCTGTTTTTT
16	TRBV27	TRBJ1-4	NA	TRBD1	CASSLYRDRGLEKLFF	TGTGCCAGCAGTTTATACCGGGACAGGGGGCTTGAAAAACTGTTTTTT
15	TRBV2	TRBJ1-2	NA	NA	CASSLGQGSPYGYTF	TGTGCCAGCAGCTTAGGGCAGGGGAGTCCCTATGGCTACACCTTC
17	TRBV5-6	TRBJ1-2	NA	NA	CASSWGTGVRSNYGYTF	TGTGCCAGCAGCTGGGGGACGGGAGTTAGATCTAACTATGGCTACACCTTC
16	TRBV11-3	TRBJ1-3	NA	NA	CASPECPRATGNTIYF	TGTGCCAGCCCTGAATGCCCCAGGGCAACTGGAAACACCATATATTTT
14	TRBV29-1	TRBJ2-7	NA	TRBD2	CSVEPLAGTYEQYF	TGCAGCGTTGAACCCCTAGCGGGCACCTACGAGCAGTACTTC
16	TRBV3-1/TRBV3-2	TRBJ1-3	NA	TRBD1	CASSQRQGAPGNTIYF	TGTGCCAGCAGCCAAAGACAGGGGGCGCCCGGAAACACCATATATTTT
14	TRBV19	TRBJ1-1	NA	NA	CASSPGTWRTEAFF	TGTGCCAGTAGTCCCGGGACTTGGAGGACTGAAGCTTTCTTT